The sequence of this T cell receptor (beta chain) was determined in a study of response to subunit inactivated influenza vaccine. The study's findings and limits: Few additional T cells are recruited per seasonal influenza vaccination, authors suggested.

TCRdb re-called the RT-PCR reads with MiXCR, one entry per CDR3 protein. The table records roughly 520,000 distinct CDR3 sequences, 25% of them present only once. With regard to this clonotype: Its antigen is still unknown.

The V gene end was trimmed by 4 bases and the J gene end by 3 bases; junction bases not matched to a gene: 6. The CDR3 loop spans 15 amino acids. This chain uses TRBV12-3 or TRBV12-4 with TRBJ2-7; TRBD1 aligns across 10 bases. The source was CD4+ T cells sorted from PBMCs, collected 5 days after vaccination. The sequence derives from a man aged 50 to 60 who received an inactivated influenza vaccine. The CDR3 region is CASSSQDRGVYEQYF. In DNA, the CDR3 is TGTGCCAGCAGTTCCCAGGACAGGGGGGTCTACGAGCAGTACTTC.